This T cell receptor (beta chain) was sequenced in a study of OX40 agonist ivuxolimab in advanced cancers. Overall study context: With ivuxolimab, an agonistic anti-OX40 (CD134) antibody, patients were treated. Of the participants, 40% had some prior anti-PD-1, anti-PD-L1 or anti-CTLA-4 therapy, which was allowed.

The method was immunoSEQ multiplex PCR; TCRdb's version includes in-frame clones alone and lacks a portion of them. The sample records around 81,000 clones, roughly 90% being singletons. Study findings and constraints: The authors did not determine the antigen specificity of the expanded peripheral T cells.

This clone was seen a few times. Its matching antigen is unknown. Trimming took 0 bases from V and 0 from J, leaving 8 bases between them. This CDR3 has 15 residues. The V gene's germline CDR1 is LNHNV and CDR2 YYDKDF (reference sequence). V and J are TRBV15 and TRBJ1-1; tentative D call: TRBD1 (5 bases). The clonotype was recovered from an adult with an advanced solid tumor such as melanoma, head and neck, liver or kidney cancer. Specimen: CD4+ or CD8+ T cells sorted from blood, collected in a trial of the OX40 agonist ivuxolimab. The CDR3 coding sequence is TGTGCCACCAGCAGAGATTCAGGGCTGAACACTGAAGCTTTCTTT. It encodes CATSRDSGLNTEAFF.